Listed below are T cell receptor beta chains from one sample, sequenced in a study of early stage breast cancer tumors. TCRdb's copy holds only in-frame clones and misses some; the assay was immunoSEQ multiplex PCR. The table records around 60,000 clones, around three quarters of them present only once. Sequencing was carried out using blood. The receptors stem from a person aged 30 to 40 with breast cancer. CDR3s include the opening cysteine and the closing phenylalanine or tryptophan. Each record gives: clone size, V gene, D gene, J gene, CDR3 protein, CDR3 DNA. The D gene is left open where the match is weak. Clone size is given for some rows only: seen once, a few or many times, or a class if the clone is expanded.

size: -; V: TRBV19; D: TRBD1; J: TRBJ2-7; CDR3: CASSARDRVYEQYF; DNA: TGTGCCAGTAGTGCCCGGGACAGGGTCTACGAGCAGTACTTC
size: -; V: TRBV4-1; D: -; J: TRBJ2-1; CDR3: CASSQRSISPDNEQFF; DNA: TGCGCCAGCAGCCAAAGGAGCATCTCGCCGGACAATGAGCAGTTCTTC
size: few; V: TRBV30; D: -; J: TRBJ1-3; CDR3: CAWGHGGSGNTIYF; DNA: TGTGCCTGGGGTCACGGGGGCTCTGGAAACACCATATATTTT
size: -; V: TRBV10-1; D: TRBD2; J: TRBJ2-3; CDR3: CASSDPGLGGDTDTQYF; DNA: TGCGCCAGCAGTGACCCCGGACTAGGTGGGGACACAGATACGCAGTATTTT
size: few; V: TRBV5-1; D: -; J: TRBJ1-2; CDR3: CASSLRQKPYGYTF; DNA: TGCGCCAGCAGCTTGCGGCAGAAACCCTATGGCTACACCTTC
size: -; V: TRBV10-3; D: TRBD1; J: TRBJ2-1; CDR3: CAIRGTGPYNEQFF; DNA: TGTGCCATCAGGGGGACAGGGCCCTACAATGAGCAGTTCTTC
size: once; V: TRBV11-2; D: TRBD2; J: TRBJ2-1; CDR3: CASSLGLAGGPNDEQFF; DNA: TGTGCCAGCAGCTTAGGCCTAGCGGGAGGGCCTAACGATGAGCAGTTCTTC
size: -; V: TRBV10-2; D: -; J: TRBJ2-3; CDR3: CASREDPRGRQYF; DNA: TGCGCCAGCAGAGAGGATCCGAGGGGCCGGCAGTATTTT
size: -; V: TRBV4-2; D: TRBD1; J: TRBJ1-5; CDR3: CASSQEGTGDQPQHF; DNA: TGTGCCAGCAGCCAAGAAGGAACAGGGGACCAGCCCCAGCATTTT
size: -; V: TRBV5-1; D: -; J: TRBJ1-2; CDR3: CASSPQGIDYGYTF; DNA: TGCGCCAGCAGCCCTCAGGGGATTGACTATGGCTACACCTTC
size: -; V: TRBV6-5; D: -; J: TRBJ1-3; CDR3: CASSRDSGNTIYF; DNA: TGTGCCAGCAGTAGGGACTCTGGAAACACCATATATTTT
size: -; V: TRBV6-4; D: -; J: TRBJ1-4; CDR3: CASSESAEGSEKLFF; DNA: TGTGCCAGCAGTGAATCCGCCGAAGGTTCGGAAAAACTGTTTTTT
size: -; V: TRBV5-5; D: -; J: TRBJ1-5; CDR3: CASSLAPSSQPQHF; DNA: TGTGCCAGCAGCTTGGCGCCCTCCTCACAGCCCCAGCATTTT
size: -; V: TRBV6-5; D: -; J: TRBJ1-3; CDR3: CASNKGGAGNTIYF; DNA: TGTGCCAGCAATAAAGGGGGGGCGGGAAACACCATATATTTT
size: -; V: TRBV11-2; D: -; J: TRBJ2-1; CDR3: CASSSPLLENEQFF; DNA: TGTGCCAGCAGCTCCCCCCTACTCGAAAATGAGCAGTTCTTC